Presented here are 14 T cell receptor beta chains from one specimen sequenced in a study of CD8 T cells in cerebrospinal fluid in Alzheimer's disease. One entry per CDR3 protein, without DNA, is what TCRdb gives after re-calling the 10x single-cell sequencing reads. Its listing shows under 1,500 distinct CDR3 sequences. Sample: cerebrospinal fluid. The receptors come from a human donor in good health.

This clonotype is called large based on its frequency. The rearrangement links TRBV20-1 to TRBJ2-1; TCRdb calls TRBD2, which cannot be checked without DNA. The CDR3 consists of 17 residues. CDR1 DFQATT and CDR2 SNEGSKA come from the germline V gene (reference sequence). The CDR3 reads CSAPYPGLAGGYNEQFF.

By frequency, this clonotype is medium-sized. The V gene is TRBV20-1, the J gene TRBJ2-7; the D gene TCRdb calls, TRBD1, cannot be checked with no DNA. In germline, CDR1 is DFQATT, CDR2 SNEGSKA (reference sequence). The CDR3 covers 14 residues. CDR3 in amino acids: CSARFRQGTNEQYF.

Frequency places this clonotype as large. The V gene is TRBV7-2, the J gene TRBJ2-1. The CDR3 runs to 18 residues. The germline gives CDR1 SGHTA, CDR2 FQGNSA. This chain's CDR3 is CASSLPSGYATAYNEQFF.

This clonotype is called medium-sized based on its frequency. V is TRBV2 and J is TRBJ1-4. Germline V CDR1 and CDR2: SNHLY, FYNNEI. This CDR3 is 16 amino acids long. The CDR3 reads CASSEVKSLANEKLFF.

By frequency, this clonotype registers medium-sized. V usage is TRBV7-9 and J usage is TRBJ1-1; lacking DNA, the TRBD1 call made by TCRdb goes unchecked. Germline lookup yields CDR1 SEHNR and CDR2 FQNEAQ (reference sequence). CDR3 length equals 17 residues. CDR3 amino acids: CASSLGAGARVDTEAFF.

This clonotype registers medium-sized by frequency. The CDR3 spells CASSNQNSYGEQYF. The chain links TRBV19 to TRBJ2-7. This CDR3 is built from 14 residues. Germline V gene sequence: CDR1 LNHDA, CDR2 SQIVND (reference sequence).

According to its frequency, this clonotype is medium-sized (0.01 to 0.1%). The chain recombines TRBV5-1 with TRBJ1-5; there is no DNA to check the TCRdb D call of TRBD1. The CDR3 totals 15 residues. Per germline, CDR1 SGHRS and CDR2 YFSETQ. The CDR3 here is CASSWGTGGNQPQHF.

This clonotype is medium-sized by frequency. The rearrangement joins TRBV30 to TRBJ1-1. Germline CDR1 GTSNPN, CDR2 SVGIG (reference sequence). CDR3 length equals 13 residues. The CDR3 protein is CAWDRVQNTEAFF.

This clonotype is medium-sized by frequency. The CDR3 here is CASSLQDQSNQPQHF. The J gene is TRBJ1-5, the V gene TRBV4-1. CDR1 is MGHRA and CDR2 is YSYEKL in the germline V gene. CDR3 length: 15 residues.

In terms of frequency, this clonotype is large (0.1 to 1%). V is TRBV9 and J is TRBJ1-1; the D call of TRBD1 rests on TCRdb alone, since no DNA is present to check it. This CDR3 has 18 amino acids. The germline V gene encodes CDR1 SGDLS and CDR2 YYNGEE. The CDR3 loop reads CASSVSLTGFGGNTEAFF.

This clonotype registers medium-sized by frequency. The chain combines TRBV28 with TRBJ1-2; TCRdb names TRBD1, which stays unverified in the absence of DNA. The CDR3 covers 14 residues. The germline V gene encodes CDR1 MDHEN and CDR2 SYDVKM. The CDR3 region is CASSVGQTTYGYTF.

This clonotype is deemed medium-sized by its frequency. The V call is TRBV20-1, the J call TRBJ2-1. The germline CDR1 and CDR2 sequences are DFQATT and SNEGSKA (reference sequence). The CDR3 runs 12 residues. The CDR3 region is CSARSGYNEQFF.

The chain combines TRBV5-6 with TRBJ2-2; TCRdb proposes TRBD2, but this gene call is untestable without DNA. This CDR3 is 20 amino acids long. Germline values: CDR1 SGHDT, CDR2 YYEEEE. CDR3 sequence reads: CASSFVWLAGSYANTGELFF.

This clonotype registers medium-sized by frequency. V usage is TRBV28 and J usage is TRBJ1-1. Germline CDR1 MDHEN, CDR2 SYDVKM. This CDR3 is 14 amino acids long. The CDR3 reads CASSSVNLNTEAFF.